The 15 T cell receptor beta chains given below trace back to one sample, sequenced in a study of OX40 agonist ivuxolimab in advanced cancers. Libraries were prepared by immunoSEQ multiplex PCR; TCRdb keeps only in-frame clonotypes and omits some of them. The sample lists about 99,000 clones; roughly 94% were seen once. The sequences come from CD4+ or CD8+ T cells sorted from blood, collected in a trial of the OX40 agonist ivuxolimab. The receptors were sampled from an adult with an advanced solid tumor such as melanoma, head and neck, liver or kidney cancer.

J is TRBJ2-7 and V is TRBV27; no firm D call. CDR1 and CDR2 from the germline V gene are MNHEY and SMNVEV (reference sequence). The V end lost 3 bases, the J end lost 3 bases, and 15 bases lay between the germline ends. The CDR3 runs 15 residues. The CDR3 spells CASSFPDRPRYEQYF. The CDR3 DNA sequence: TGTGCCAGCAGTTTCCCGGACCGTCCCCGCTACGAGCAGTACTTC.

The CDR3 protein is CASSGQGAKGYTF. For the CDR3, the DNA is TGTGCCAGCAGCGGACAGGGGGCGAAAGGCTACACCTTC. This chain links TRBV9 with TRBJ1-2; 10 nucleotides line up with TRBD1. CDR3 length equals 13 residues. J lost 8 bases, V lost 3 bases, and 4 bases had no gene match. CDR1 and CDR2 (germline): SGDLS, YYNGEE.

This clone was counted once. The chain combines TRBV19 with TRBJ2-7, with D tentatively TRBD1 or TRBD2 (5 bases each). The CDR3 totals 15 residues. The V and J ends lost 2 bases and 5 bases respectively, with 16 bases between them. Germline-derived CDR1 and CDR2 are LNHDA and SQIVND (reference sequence). CDR3 sequence (DNA): TGTGCCAGTAGTATATGGCAGGGACCCAGGGACGAGCAGTACTTC. Protein sequence: CASSIWQGPRDEQYF.

V usage is TRBV9 and J usage is TRBJ2-1; TRBD2 might be the D (6 bases). The CDR3 length is 15 residues. Per the germline V gene, CDR1 is SGDLS and CDR2 is YYNGEE. V lost 6 bases and J 7 bases, leaving 20 bases between the germline ends. CDR3 nucleotides: TGTGCCAGCAAAGTGAGACTAGGTGTGGGGAATGAGCAGTTCTTC. Amino acids: CASKVRLGVGNEQFF.

This clone was found once. The chain recombines TRBV5-6 with TRBJ1-5, with D possibly matching TRBD1 (5 bases). Per the germline V gene, CDR1 is SGHDT and CDR2 is YYEEEE. The CDR3 consists of 15 residues. Trimming removed 6 bases at V and 7 bases at J, with 20 bases between. This CDR3 reads CASTLLGGEGQPQHF. In DNA form, the CDR3 reads TGTGCCAGCACCCTGCTGGGGGGGGAGGGACAGCCCCAGCATTTT. Supplemented by reference TRBV5-6 and TRBJ1-5, the full variable domain reads DAGVTQSPTHLIKTRGQQVTLRCSPKSGHDTVSWYQQALGQGPQFIFQYYEEEERQRGNFPDRFSGHQFPNYSSELNVNALLLGDSALYLCASTLLGGEGQPQHFGDGTRLSIL.

This clone came up once. The rearrangement links TRBV7-9 to TRBJ2-3; TRBD2 matches 11 bases. The J segment lost 0 bases and the V segment lost 5 bases, leaving 1 base of the junction unmatched. The CDR3 length is 15 residues. Germline assignment: CDR1 SEHNR and CDR2 FQNEAQ (reference sequence). This CDR3 reads CASSGTSGSTDTQYF. CDR3 nucleotide sequence: TGTGCCAGCAGCGGGACTAGCGGCAGCACAGATACGCAGTATTTT.

The chain carries TRBV25-1 and TRBJ1-5, with D possibly matching TRBD1 (5 bases). Germline V gene data show CDR1 as MGHDK and CDR2 as SYGVNS. Trimming stripped 1 base from V and 1 base from J, with 11 bases between. This CDR3 spans 16 amino acids. The CDR3 sequence: CASSESGLGSNQPQHF. CDR3 sequence (DNA): TGTGCCAGCAGTGAATCAGGGTTGGGGAGCAATCAGCCCCAGCATTTT.

The V gene is TRBV4-2, the J gene TRBJ1-1; no firm D call. V shed 4 bases and J shed 0 bases, with 15 bases lying between them. The CDR3 runs to 16 residues. Germline assignment: CDR1 LGHNA and CDR2 YNFKEQ. CDR3: CASSPSGREVNTEAFF. CDR3 sequence (DNA): TGTGCCAGCAGCCCCTCGGGAAGGGAGGTGAACACTGAAGCTTTCTTT.

The chain links TRBV9 to TRBJ1-4, with 9 nucleotides matching TRBD1. Germline CDR1 and CDR2: SGDLS and YYNGEE. V dropped 4 bases and J dropped 4; count of bases not matched to a gene: 5. This CDR3 has 15 amino acids. CDR3 sequence: CASSLQTGGNEKLFF. CDR3 nucleotide sequence: TGTGCCAGCAGCCTCCAGACAGGGGGTAATGAAAAACTGTTTTTT.

The CDR3 spells CASSPIAGGVGNEQFF. The CDR3 region has the DNA TGTGCCAGCAGCCCTATAGCGGGAGGGGTCGGGAATGAGCAGTTCTTC. The chain has TRBV7-2 and TRBJ2-1; 11 bases agree with TRBD2. Germline lookup yields CDR1 SGHTA and CDR2 FQGNSA. The CDR3 consists of 16 residues. The trim removed 5 bases at V and 7 bases at J, leaving 10 bases unmatched.

V is TRBV28 and J is TRBJ1-1; D gene uncertain. Germline CDR1 and CDR2: MDHEN and SYDVKM. The germline V and J ends were trimmed by 5 bases and 4 bases, with 11 bases remaining between them. This CDR3 is built from 13 residues. The DNA of the CDR3 is TGTGCCAGCAGTCGGGTGGAGGGCACTGAAGCTTTCTTT. This sequence encodes CASSRVEGTEAFF.

The sample holds one count of this clone. The chain carries TRBV7-2 and TRBJ1-4, with 7 bases matching TRBD1. This CDR3 region has 15 residues. J was trimmed by 6 bases and V by 7 bases; bases with no gene match: 11. CDR1 is SGHTA and CDR2 is FQGNSA in the germline V gene. In nucleotides, the CDR3 is TGTGCCAGCACCCTAAGAGGGACAGATGATGAAAAACTGTTTTTT. It is translated as CASTLRGTDDEKLFF.

The rearrangement links TRBV19 to TRBJ1-1; D remains unclear. This CDR3 is 14 amino acids long. V was shortened by 8 bases and J by 0 bases, with 13 bases between the two germline ends. CDR1 LNHDA and CDR2 SQIVND come from the germline V gene (reference sequence). The DNA of the CDR3 is TGTGCCAGTCTAGCGGGATACATGAACACTGAAGCTTTCTTT. Its translation is CASLAGYMNTEAFF. Full variable domain (remainder filled in from reference TRBV19 and TRBJ1-1): DGGITQSPKYLFRKEGQNVTLSCEQNLNHDAMYWYRQDPGQGLRLIYYSQIVNDFQKGDIAEGYSVSREKKESFPLTVTSAQKNPTAFYLCASLAGYMNTEAFFGQGTRLTVV.

The V gene is TRBV11-2, the J gene TRBJ1-3; 8 bases map to TRBD1. Germline V gene lookup returns CDR1 SGHAT and CDR2 FQNNGV. After removal of 3 bases from V and 4 bases from J, the junction contained 11 bases not matched to a gene. The CDR3 extends over 17 amino acids. The CDR3 DNA reads as TGTGCCAGCAGCTTCCGTCCCCCAGGGGGCAGCGGAAACACCATATATTTT. Translating it yields CASSFRPPGGSGNTIYF.

V usage is TRBV6-5 and J usage is TRBJ1-4; unclear D gene. The CDR3 is 14 residues long. V was clipped by 6 bases and J by 0 bases, with 8 bases between them. Germline V gene sequence: CDR1 MNHEY, CDR2 SVGAGI. This CDR3 is CASRNTATNEKLFF. The CDR3, as DNA: TGTGCCAGCAGAAATACTGCAACTAATGAAAAACTGTTTTTT.